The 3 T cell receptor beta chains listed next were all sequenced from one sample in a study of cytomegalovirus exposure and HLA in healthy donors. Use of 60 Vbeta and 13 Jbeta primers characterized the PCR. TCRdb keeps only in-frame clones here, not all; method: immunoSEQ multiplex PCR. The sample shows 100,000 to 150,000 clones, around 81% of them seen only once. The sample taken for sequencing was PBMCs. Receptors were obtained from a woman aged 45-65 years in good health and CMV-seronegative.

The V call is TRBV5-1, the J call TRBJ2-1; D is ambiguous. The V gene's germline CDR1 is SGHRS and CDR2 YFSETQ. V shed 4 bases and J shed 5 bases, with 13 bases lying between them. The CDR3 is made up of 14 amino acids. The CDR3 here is CASSTSFRDNEQFF. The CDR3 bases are TGCGCCAGCAGCACATCTTTCCGGGACAATGAGCAGTTCTTC.

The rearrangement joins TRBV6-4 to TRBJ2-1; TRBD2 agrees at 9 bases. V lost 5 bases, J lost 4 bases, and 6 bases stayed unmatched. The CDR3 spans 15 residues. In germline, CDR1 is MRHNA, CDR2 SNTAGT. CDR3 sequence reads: CASSNRLAAYNEQFF. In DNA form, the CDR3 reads TGTGCCAGCAGTAACCGACTAGCGGCTTACAATGAGCAGTTCTTC.

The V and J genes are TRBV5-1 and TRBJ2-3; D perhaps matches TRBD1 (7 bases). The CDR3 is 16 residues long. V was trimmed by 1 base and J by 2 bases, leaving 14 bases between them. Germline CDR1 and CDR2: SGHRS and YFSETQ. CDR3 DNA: TGCGCCAGCAGCTTGAGGCAGGGGGGACACACAGATACGCAGTATTTT. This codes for CASSLRQGGHTDTQYF. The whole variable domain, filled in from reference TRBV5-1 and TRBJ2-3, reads KAGVTQTPRYLIKTRGQQVTLSCSPISGHRSVSWYQQTPGQGLQFLFEYFSETQRNKGNFPGRFSGRQFSNSRSEMNVSTLELGDSALYLCASSLRQGGHTDTQYFGPGTRLTVL.